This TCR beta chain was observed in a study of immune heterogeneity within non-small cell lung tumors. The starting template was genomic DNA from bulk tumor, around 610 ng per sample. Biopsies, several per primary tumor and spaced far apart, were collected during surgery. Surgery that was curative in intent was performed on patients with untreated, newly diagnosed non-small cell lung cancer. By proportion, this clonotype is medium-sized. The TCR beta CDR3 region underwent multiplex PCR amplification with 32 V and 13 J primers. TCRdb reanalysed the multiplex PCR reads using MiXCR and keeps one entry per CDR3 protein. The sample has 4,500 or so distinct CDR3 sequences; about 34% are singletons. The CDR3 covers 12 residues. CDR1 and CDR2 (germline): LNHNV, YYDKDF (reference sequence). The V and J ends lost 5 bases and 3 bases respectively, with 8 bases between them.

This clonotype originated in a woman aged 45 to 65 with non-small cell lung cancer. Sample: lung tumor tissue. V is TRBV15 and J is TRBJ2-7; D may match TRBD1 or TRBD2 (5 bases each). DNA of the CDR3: TGTGCCACCAGCCGGGACGGCTACGAGCAGTACTTC. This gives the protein CATSRDGYEQYF.